The T cell receptor beta chain under discussion was sequenced for a study of blood T cells in healthy people across ages. Study observations and caveats: The long-lived group displayed more naive CD4+ cells, plus higher diversity, than the aged donors did.

With respect to this clonotype: The antigen is unknown.

Primers used in a second PCR of roughly 6 to 12 cycles were a sample-barcoded 5' primer and a J-beta primer mix. TCRdb re-derived calls from the 5' RACE reads in MiXCR, one entry per CDR3 protein. The sample carries approximately 770,000 distinct CDR3 sequences, roughly 64% recorded once. This TCR was sampled from a man aged 25-45 years in good health. The sequencing input was blood.

The CDR3 coding sequence is TGTGCCAGCTCCGTAGGGACAGCTAGCTGGAACACCGGGGAGCTGTTTTTT. It encodes CASSVGTASWNTGELFF. The chain uses TRBV6-2 or TRBV6-3 and TRBJ2-2; 7 nucleotides line up with TRBD1. V was pared by 8 bases and J by 1 base, with 13 bases of the junction left unmatched. The CDR3 is 17 residues long. Germline CDR1 is MNHEY and CDR2 is SVGEGT.